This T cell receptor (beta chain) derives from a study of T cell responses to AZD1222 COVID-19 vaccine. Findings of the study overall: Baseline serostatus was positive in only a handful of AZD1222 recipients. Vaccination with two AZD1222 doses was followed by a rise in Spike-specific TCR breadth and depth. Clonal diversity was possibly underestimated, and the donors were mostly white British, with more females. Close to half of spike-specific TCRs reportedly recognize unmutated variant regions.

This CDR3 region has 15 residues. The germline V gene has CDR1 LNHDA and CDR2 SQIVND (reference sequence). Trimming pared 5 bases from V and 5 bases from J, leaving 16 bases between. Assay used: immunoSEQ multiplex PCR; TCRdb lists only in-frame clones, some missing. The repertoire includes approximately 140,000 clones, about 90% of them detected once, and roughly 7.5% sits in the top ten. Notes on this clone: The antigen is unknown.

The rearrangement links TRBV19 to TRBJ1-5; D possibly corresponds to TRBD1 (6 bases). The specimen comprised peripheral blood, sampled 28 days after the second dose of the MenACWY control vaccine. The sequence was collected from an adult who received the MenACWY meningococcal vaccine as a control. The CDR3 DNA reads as TGTGCCAGTAGTTCCACAGGGTATGGCGATCAGCCCCAGCATTTT. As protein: CASSSTGYGDQPQHF.